This T cell receptor (beta chain) was observed in a study of blood T cell repertoires in COVID-19. As for the study in general: The United States, Italy and Spain provided the acute and convalescent COVID-19 samples.

Here immunoSEQ multiplex PCR was the method, and the copy in TCRdb shows in-frame clones only, minus some. The repertoire holds about 140,000 clones, with around four fifths as singletons. Trimming took 5 bases from V and 5 from J, leaving 12 bases between them. The CDR3 runs 13 residues. The V gene's germline CDR1 is SNHLY and CDR2 FYNNEI. This clone was picked up a small number of times. The clonotype originates from a human donor in a cohort sampled during active COVID-19. The sequencing input was peripheral blood. The chain couples TRBV2 to TRBJ1-1; no clear D gene. The CDR3 loop is CASSKERETEAFF. CDR3 coding DNA: TGTGCCAGCAGTAAGGAGAGAGAGACTGAAGCTTTCTTT.